This T cell receptor beta chain was observed in a study of T cells after yellow fever vaccination. Many counts were recorded for this clonotype. Each CDR3 protein gets one entry after TCRdb re-called the 5' RACE reads with MiXCR. The sample carries about 150,000 distinct CDR3 sequences, about 7% recorded once. The germline V gene encodes CDR1 ENHRY and CDR2 SYGVKD. The ends were cut back, 3 bases at V and 3 bases at J, with 9 bases in the middle. The CDR3 is 13 residues long. The TCR originated in a man younger than 40 who received the YFV17D yellow fever vaccine. Sequencing used CD4+ T cells sorted from PBMCs, obtained 10 days after the yellow fever booster vaccination. V is TRBV10-3 and J is TRBJ2-7, with D unclear. CDR3 nucleotide sequence: TGTGCCATCAGTGAAACTCCCTTCTACGAGCAGTACTTC. This gives the protein CAISETPFYEQYF.